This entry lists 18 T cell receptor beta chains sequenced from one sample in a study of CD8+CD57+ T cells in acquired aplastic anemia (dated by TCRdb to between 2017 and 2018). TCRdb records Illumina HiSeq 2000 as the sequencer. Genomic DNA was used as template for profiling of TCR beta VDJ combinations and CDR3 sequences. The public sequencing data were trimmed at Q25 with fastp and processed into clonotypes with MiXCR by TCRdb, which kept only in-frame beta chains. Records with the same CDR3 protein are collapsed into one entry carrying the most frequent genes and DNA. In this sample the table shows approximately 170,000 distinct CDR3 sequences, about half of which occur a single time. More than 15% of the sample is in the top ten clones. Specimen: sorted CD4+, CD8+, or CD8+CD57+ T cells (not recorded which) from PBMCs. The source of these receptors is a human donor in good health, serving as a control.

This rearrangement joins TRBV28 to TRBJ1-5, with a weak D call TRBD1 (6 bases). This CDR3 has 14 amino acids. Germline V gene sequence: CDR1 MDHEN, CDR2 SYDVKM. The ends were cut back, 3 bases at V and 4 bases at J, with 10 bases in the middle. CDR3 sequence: CASSFGQLNQPQHF. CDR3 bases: TGTGCCAGCAGTTTCGGACAGCTTAATCAGCCCCAGCATTTT.

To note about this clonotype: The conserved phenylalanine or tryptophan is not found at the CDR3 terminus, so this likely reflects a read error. The CDR3, as DNA: TGCAGTGCTAGAGGCGGGACAGGGGGGTATCAGCCCCAGCATCCT. It specifies CSARGGTGGYQPQHP. The rearrangement joins TRBV20-1 to TRBJ1-5; the match to TRBD1 covers 11 bases. CDR1 DFQATT and CDR2 SNEGSKA come from the germline V gene (reference sequence). This CDR3 is 15 amino acids long. V lost 1 base, J lost 5 bases, and 4 bases stayed unmatched.

CDR3 region: CAILPGTGNDGYTF. The CDR3 nucleotides are TGTGCCATCCTCCCCGGGACAGGGAACGATGGCTACACCTTC. V gene TRBV10-3 combines with J gene TRBJ1-2; TRBD1 agrees at 9 bases. There are 14 residues in the CDR3. The J segment lost 6 bases and the V segment lost 8 bases, leaving 10 bases of the junction unmatched. From germline, CDR1 is ENHRY and CDR2 SYGVKD.

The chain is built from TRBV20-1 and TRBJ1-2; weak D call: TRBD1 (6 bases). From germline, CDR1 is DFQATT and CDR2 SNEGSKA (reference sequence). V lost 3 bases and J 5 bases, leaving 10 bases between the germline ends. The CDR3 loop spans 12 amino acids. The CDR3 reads CSASPGQYGYTF. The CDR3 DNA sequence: TGCAGTGCTAGCCCCGGACAGTATGGCTACACCTTC.

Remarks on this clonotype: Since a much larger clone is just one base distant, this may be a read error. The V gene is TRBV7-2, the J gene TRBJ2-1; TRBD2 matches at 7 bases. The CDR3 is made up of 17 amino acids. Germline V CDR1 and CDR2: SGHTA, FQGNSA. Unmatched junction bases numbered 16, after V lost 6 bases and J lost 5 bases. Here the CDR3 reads CASSYTSSGVAHNEQFF. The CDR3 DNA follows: TGTGCCAGCAGTTACACATCCAGCGGGGTGGCCCACAATGAGCAGTTCTTC.

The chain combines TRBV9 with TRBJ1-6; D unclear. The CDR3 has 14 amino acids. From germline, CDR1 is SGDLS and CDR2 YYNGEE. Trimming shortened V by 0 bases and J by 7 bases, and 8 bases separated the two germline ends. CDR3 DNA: TGTGCCAGCAGCGTAGTGGCAGAAAATTCACCCCTCCACTTT. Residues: CASSVVAENSPLHF.

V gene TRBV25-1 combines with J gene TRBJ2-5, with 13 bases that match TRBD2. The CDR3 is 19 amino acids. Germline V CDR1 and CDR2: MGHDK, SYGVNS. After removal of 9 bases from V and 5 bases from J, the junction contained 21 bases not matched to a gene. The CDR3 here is CAREALLLAGGVWAETQYF. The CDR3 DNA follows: TGTGCCAGAGAGGCCTTACTACTAGCGGGGGGGGTTTGGGCGGAGACCCAGTACTTC. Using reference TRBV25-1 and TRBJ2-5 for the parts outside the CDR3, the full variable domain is EADIYQTPRYLVIGTGKKITLECSQTMGHDKMYWYQQDPGMELHLIHYSYGVNSTEKGDLSSESTVSRIRTEHFPLTLESARPSHTSQYLCAREALLLAGGVWAETQYFGPGTRLLVL.

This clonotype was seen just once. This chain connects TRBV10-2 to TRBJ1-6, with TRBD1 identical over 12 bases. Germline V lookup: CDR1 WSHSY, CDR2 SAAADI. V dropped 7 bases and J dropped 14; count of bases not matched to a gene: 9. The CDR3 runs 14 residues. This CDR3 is CASNAGTGGASLHF. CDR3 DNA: TGCGCCAGCAACGCCGGGACAGGGGGCGCATCCCTCCACTTT.

The CDR3 DNA reads TGTGCCACCAGCAGAGATGTCACCGGTGAGCAGTTCTTC. Its protein product is CATSRDVTGEQFF. V gene TRBV15 combines with J gene TRBJ2-1, with D unclear. The V end lost 0 bases, the J end lost 9 bases, and 9 bases lay between the germline ends. Germline V gene data show CDR1 as LNHNV and CDR2 as YYDKDF (reference sequence). The CDR3 sequence is 13 residues long.

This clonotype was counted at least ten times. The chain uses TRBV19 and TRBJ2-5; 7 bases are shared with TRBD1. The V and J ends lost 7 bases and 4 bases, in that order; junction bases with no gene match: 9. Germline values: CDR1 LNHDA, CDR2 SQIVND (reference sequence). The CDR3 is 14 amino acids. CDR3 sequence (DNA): TGTGCCAGTACCTTGACAGGGCCCGGAGAGACCCAGTACTTC. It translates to CASTLTGPGETQYF.

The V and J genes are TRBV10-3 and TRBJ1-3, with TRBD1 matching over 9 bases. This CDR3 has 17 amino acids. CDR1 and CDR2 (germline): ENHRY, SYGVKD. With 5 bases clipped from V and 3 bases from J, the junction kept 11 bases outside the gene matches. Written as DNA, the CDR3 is TGTGCCATCAGTTACTCGCAACAGGGGGCTGGTGGAAACACCATATATTTT. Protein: CAISYSQQGAGGNTIYF.

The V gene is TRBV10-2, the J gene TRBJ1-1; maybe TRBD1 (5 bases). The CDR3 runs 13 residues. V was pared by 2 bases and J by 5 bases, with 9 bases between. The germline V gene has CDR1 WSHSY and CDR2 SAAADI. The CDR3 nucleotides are TGCGCCAGCAGTGAGACGGGGGGGACTGAAGCTTTCTTT. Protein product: CASSETGGTEAFF.

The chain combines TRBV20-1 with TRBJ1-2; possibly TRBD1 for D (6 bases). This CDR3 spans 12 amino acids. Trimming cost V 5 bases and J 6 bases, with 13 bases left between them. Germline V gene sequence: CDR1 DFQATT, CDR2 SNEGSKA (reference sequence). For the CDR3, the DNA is TGCAGTGCTTGGACAGCGCCCGATGGCTACACCTTC. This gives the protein CSAWTAPDGYTF.

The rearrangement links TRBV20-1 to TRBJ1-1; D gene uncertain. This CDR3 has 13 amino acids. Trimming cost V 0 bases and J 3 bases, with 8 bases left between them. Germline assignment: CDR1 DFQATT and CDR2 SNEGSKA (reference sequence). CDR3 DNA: TGCAGTGCTAGAGAGTCCGTGGACACTGAAGCTTTCTTT. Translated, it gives CSARESVDTEAFF.

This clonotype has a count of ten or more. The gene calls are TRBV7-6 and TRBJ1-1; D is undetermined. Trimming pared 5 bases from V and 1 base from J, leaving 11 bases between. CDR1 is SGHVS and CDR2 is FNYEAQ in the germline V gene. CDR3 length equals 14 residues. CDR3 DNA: TGTGCCAGCAGCCCTTCGGGCGGGAACACTGAAGCTTTCTTT. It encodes CASSPSGGNTEAFF.

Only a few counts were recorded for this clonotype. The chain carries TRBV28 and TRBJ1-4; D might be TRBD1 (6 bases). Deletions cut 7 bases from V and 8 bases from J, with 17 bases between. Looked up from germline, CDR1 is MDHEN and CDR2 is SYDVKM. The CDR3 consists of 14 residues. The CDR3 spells CASTSFGGDEKLFF. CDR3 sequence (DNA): TGTGCCAGCACCTCCTTTGGGGGCGACGAAAAACTGTTTTTT.

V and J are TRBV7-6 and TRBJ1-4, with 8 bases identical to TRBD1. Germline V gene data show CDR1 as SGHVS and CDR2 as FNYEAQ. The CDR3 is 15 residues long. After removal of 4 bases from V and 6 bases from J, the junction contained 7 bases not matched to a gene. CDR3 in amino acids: CASSSGTGGDEKLFF. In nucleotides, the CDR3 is TGTGCCAGCAGCTCTGGAACAGGGGGAGATGAAAAACTGTTTTTT.

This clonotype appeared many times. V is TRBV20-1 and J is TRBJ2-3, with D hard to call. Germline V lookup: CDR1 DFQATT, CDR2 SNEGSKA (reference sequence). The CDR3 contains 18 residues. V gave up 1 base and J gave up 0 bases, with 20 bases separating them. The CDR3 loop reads CSARGQLLPLRSTDTQYF. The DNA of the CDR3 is TGCAGTGCTAGAGGTCAGTTACTTCCGCTAAGAAGCACAGATACGCAGTATTTT.